This TCR beta chain was obtained from a study of cytomegalovirus exposure and HLA in healthy donors. Details on this clone: Its antigen remains unknown.

The PCR employed 60 Vbeta primers together with 13 Jbeta primers. Clones were read by immunoSEQ multiplex PCR, and TCRdb kept only the in-frame ones, dropping some. This repertoire shows 90,000 to 130,000 clones, 55% to 65% found once; its top ten account for over 2%. The V gene end was trimmed by 0 bases and the J gene end by 0 bases; junction bases not matched to a gene: 3. Germline V gene lookup returns CDR1 MNHEY and CDR2 SVGAGI. This CDR3 spans 16 amino acids. Whole-study results and caveats: Sequences of the TCR beta chain were said to predict the HLA-A and HLA-B alleles of most subjects accurately. There were some public TCRs occurring in many donors, but most TCR sequences were rare. Presence/absence analyses assumed roughly uniform sequencing depth across donors.

This clonotype was sampled from a woman aged 25 to 39 in good health and CMV-seronegative. The sample comprised PBMCs. The chain combines TRBV6-5 with TRBJ2-7; 9 positions agree with TRBD2. The CDR3 coding sequence is TGTGCCAGCAGTTACTCGACTAGCGGTTACTCCTACGAGCAGTACTTC. It encodes CASSYSTSGYSYEQYF.